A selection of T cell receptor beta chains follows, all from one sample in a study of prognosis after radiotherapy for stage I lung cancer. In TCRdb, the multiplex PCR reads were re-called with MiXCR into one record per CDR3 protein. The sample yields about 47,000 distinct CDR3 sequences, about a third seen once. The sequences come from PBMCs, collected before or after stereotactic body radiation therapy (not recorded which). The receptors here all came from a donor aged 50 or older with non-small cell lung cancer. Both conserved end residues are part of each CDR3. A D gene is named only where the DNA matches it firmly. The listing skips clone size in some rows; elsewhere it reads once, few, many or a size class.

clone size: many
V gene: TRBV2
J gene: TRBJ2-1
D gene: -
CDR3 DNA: TGTGCCAGCAGGCAGTCGGACTACAATGAGCAGTTCTTC
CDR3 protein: CASRQSDYNEQFF

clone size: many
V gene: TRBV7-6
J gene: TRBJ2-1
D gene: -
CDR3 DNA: TGTGCCAGCAGCTCTCGCTCGGGGAATGAGCAGTTCTTC
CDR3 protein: CASSSRSGNEQFF

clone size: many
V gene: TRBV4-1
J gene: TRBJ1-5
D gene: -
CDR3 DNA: TGCGCCAGCAGCCAGTGGATTTCTAGCAATCAGCCCCAGCATTTT
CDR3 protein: CASSQWISSNQPQHF

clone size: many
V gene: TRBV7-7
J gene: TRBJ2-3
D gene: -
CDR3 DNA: TGTGCTAGCAGCGCCTACAGGGAGGATACGCAGTATTTT
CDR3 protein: CASSAYREDTQYF

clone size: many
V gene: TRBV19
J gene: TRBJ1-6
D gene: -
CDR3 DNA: TGTGCCAGTAGTACGGGACTCTTGTATTCACCCCTCCACTTT
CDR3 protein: CASSTGLLYSPLHF

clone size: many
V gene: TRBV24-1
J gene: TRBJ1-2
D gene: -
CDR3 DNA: TGTGCCACCAGTGAGGAGGGATCTAGTGGCTACACCTTC
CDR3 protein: CATSEEGSSGYTF

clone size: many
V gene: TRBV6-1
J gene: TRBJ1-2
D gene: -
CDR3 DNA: TGTGCCAGCAGGCCAGCATCCAACTATGGCTACACCTTC
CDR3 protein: CASRPASNYGYTF

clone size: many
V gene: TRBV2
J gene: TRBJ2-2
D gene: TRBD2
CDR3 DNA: TGTGCCAGCAGAGGACTAGCGGGAACCGGGGAGCTGTTTTTT
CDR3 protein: CASRGLAGTGELFF

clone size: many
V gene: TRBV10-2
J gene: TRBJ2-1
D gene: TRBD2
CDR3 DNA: TGCGCCAGCAGGGGACTAGCGGGGCAAATAAACAATGAGCAGTTCTTC
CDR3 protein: CASRGLAGQINNEQFF

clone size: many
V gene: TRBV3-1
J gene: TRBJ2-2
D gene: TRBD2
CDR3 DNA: TGTGCCAGCAGCCCTGAAACTAGCGGTAACACCGGGGAGCTGTTTTTT
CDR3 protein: CASSPETSGNTGELFF

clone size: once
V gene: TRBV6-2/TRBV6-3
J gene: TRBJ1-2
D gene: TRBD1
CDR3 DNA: TGTGCCAGCACCCAGGGACAGGGGGCCGGCTACACCTTC
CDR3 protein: CASTQGQGAGYTF

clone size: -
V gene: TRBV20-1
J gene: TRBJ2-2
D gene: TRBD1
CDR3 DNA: TGCAGTGGTCCGGACAGGGTCACCGGGGAGCTGTTTTTT
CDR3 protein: CSGPDRVTGELFF

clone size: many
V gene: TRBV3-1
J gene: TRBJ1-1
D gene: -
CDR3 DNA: TGTGCCAGCAGCCAAAAAGGGGTGGCGGTGGGGACTGAAGCTTTCTTT
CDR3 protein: CASSQKGVAVGTEAFF

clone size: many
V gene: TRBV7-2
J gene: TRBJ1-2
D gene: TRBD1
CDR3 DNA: TGTGCCAGCAGCTTACAGACAGGGGGCGGGTACTATGGCTACACCTTC
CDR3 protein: CASSLQTGGGYYGYTF

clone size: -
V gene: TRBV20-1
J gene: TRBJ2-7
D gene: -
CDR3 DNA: TGCAGTGCTAGAAATCCGTCGGTTCCCTCCTACGAGCAGTACTTC
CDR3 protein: CSARNPSVPSYEQYF

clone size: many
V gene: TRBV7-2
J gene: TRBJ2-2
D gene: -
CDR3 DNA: TGTGCCAGCAGCTTATCTGCGCGAGGCACCGGGGAGCTGTTTTTT
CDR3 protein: CASSLSARGTGELFF

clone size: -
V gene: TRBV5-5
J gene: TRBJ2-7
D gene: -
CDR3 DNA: TGTGCCAGCAGCTTGGGACCCCTTTACGAGCAGTACTTC
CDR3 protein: CASSLGPLYEQYF

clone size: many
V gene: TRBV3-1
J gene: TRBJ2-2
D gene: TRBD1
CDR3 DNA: TGTGCCAGCAGCCGGGGGACAGGGGTCACCGGGGAGCTGTTTTTT
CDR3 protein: CASSRGTGVTGELFF

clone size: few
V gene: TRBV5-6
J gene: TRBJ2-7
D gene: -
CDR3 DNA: TGTGCCAGCAGCTTGGTCCGCGTCCGCGAGCAGTACTTC
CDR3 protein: CASSLVRVREQYF

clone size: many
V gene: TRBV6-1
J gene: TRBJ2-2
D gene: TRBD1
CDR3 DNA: TGTGCCAGCAAATTTTCCGGGACAGGGGCGAACACCGGGGAGCTGTTTTTT
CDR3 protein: CASKFSGTGANTGELFF

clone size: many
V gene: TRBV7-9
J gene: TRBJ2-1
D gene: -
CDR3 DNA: TGTGCCAGCAGCTTAAGGTCCTACAATGAGCAGTTCTTC
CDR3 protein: CASSLRSYNEQFF

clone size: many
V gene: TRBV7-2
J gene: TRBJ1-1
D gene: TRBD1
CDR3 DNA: TGTGCCAGCAGCACCGGGACAGGGGGCACTGAAGCTTTCTTT
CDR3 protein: CASSTGTGGTEAFF

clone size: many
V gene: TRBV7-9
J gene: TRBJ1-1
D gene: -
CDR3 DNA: TGTGCCAGCAGCTTATACTGGAAGAACACTGAAGCTTTCTTT
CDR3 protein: CASSLYWKNTEAFF

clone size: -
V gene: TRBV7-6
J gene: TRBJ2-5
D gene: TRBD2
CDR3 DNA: TGTGCCAGCAGCAAAGGGACTATCGACCAAGATACCCAGTACTTC
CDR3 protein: CASSKGTIDQDTQYF

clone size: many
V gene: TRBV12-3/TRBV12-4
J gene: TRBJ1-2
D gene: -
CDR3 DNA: TGTGCCAGCAGTTTCAATCCGATTTATGGCTACACCTTC
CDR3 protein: CASSFNPIYGYTF

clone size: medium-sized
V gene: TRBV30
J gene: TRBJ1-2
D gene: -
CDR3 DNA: TGTGCCTGGAACGGGTTCAGCAGGGGCTACACCTTC
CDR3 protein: CAWNGFSRGYTF

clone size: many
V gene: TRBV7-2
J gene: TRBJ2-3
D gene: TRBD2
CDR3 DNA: TGTGCCAGCAGCTTAAGGGGACTAGTCGATACGCAGTATTTT
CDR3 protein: CASSLRGLVDTQYF

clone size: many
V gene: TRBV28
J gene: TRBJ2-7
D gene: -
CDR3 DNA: TGTGCCAGCAGTTCGGGACACCCCCCGGGCTACGAGCAGTACTTC
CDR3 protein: CASSSGHPPGYEQYF

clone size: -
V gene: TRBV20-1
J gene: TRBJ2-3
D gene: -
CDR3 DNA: TGCAGTGCTAGTAGTTCTCTCACATATACGCAGTATTTT
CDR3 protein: CSASSSLTYTQYF

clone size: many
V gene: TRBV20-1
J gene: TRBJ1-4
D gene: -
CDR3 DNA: TGCAGTGCACCAAAGGGGATTAATGAAAAACTGTTTTTT
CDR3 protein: CSAPKGINEKLFF

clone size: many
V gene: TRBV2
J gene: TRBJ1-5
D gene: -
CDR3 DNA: TGTGCCAGCAGGGCCGACAGCTTCAATCAGCCCCAGCATTTT
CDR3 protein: CASRADSFNQPQHF

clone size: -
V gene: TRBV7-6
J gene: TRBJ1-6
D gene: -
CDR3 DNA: TGTGCCAGCAGCTGGAGGGCGCGGGTCTTTAATTCACCCCTCCACTTT
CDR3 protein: CASSWRARVFNSPLHF

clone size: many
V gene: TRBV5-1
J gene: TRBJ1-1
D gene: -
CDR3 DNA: TGCGCCAGCAGCGGTTATGGCGGGGCGGAGAACACTGAAGCTTTCTTT
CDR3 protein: CASSGYGGAENTEAFF

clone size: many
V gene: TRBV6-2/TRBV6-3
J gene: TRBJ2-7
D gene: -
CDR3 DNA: TGTGCCAGCAGTTACTCGGGGGTCCCGGACGAGCAGTACTTC
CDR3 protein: CASSYSGVPDEQYF

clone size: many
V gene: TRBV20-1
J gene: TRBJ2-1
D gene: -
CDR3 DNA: TGCAGTGCTTCGAGGACTTACAATGAGCAGTTCTTC
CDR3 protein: CSASRTYNEQFF

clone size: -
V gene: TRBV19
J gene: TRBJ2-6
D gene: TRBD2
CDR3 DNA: TGTGCCAGTATTCCCCGGGGGGGGAGAGGTGGGGCCAACGTCCTGACTTTC
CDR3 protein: CASIPRGGRGGANVLTF

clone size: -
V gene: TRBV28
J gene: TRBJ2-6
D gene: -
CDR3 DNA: TGTGCCAGCAGTTACCCTGGGGCCAACGTCCTGACTTTC
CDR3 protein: CASSYPGANVLTF

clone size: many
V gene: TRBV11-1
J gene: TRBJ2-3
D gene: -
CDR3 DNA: TGTGCCAGCAACAGGGAGGGCACAGATACGCAGTATTTT
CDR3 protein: CASNREGTDTQYF

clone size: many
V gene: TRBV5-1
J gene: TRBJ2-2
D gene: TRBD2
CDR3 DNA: TGCGCCAGCAGCTTGCTAGCGGCCACCGGGGAGCTGTTTTTT
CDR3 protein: CASSLLAATGELFF

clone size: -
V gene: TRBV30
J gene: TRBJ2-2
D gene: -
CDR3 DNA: TGTGCCTGGAGACGAGGGGCCCGGGAGCTGTTTTTT
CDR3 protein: CAWRRGARELFF

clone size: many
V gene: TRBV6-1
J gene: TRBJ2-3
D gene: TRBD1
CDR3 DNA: TGTGCCAGCAGACCCGGGACAGGGGGATTAGATACGCAGTATTTT
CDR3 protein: CASRPGTGGLDTQYF

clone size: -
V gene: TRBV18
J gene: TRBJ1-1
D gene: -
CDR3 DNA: TGTGCCAGCTCACCTCCGGGGGAGGTGACTGAAGCTTTCTTT
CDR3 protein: CASSPPGEVTEAFF

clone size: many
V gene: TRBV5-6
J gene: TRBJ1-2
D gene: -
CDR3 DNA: TGTGCCAGCAGCAGAAAAGGACCACTCTACGGCTACACCTTC
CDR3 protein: CASSRKGPLYGYTF

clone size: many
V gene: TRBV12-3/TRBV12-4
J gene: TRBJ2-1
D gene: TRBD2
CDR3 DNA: TGTGCCAGCAGTTTTCGAGCGGGACCCCCCTACAATGAGCAGTTCTTC
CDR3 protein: CASSFRAGPPYNEQFF

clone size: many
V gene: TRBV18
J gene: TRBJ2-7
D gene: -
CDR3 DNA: TGTGCCAGCTCACTCTCAGCGCGGTCCGACGAGCAGTACTTC
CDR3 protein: CASSLSARSDEQYF